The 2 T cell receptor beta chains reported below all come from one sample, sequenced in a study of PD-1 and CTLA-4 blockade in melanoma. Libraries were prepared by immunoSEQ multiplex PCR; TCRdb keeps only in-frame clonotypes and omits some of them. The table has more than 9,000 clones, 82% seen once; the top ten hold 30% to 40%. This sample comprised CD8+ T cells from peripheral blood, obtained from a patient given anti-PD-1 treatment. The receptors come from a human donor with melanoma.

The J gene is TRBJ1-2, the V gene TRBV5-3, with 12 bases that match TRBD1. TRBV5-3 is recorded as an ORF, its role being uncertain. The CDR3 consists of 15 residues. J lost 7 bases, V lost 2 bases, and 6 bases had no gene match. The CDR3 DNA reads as TGTGCCAGAAGCTTCCGGGACAGGGGGCCGTTTGGCTACACCTTC. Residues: CARSFRDRGPFGYTF.

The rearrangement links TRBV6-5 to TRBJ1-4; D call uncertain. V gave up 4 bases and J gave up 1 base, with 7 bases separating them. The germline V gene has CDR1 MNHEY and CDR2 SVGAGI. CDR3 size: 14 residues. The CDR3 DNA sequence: TGTGCCAGCAGTTTTGGAGGAACTAATGAAAAACTGTTTTTT. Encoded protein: CASSFGGTNEKLFF.